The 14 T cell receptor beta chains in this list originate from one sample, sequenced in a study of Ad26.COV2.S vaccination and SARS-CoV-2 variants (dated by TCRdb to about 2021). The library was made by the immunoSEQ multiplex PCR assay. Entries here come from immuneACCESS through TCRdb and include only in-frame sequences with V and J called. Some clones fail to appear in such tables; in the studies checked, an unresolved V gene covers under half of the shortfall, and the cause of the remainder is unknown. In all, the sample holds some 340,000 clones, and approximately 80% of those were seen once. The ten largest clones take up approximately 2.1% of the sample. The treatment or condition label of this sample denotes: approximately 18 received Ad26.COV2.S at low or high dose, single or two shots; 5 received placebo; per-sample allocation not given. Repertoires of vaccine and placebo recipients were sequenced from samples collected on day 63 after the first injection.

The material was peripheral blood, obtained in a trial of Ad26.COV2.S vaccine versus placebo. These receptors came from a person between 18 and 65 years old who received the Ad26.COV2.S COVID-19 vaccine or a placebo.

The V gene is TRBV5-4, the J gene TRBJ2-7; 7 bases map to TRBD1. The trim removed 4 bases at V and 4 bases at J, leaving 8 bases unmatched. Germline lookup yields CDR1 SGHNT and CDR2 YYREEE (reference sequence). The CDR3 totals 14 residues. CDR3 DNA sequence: TGTGCCAGCAGCACCCAGGGGGTGGAGTACGAGCAGTACTTC. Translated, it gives CASSTQGVEYEQYF. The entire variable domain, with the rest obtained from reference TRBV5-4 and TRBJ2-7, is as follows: ETGVTQSPTHLIKTRGQQVTLRCSSQSGHNTVSWYQQALGQGPQFIFQYYREEENGRGNFPPRFSGLQFPNYSSELNVNALELDDSALYLCASSTQGVEYEQYFGPGTRLTVT.

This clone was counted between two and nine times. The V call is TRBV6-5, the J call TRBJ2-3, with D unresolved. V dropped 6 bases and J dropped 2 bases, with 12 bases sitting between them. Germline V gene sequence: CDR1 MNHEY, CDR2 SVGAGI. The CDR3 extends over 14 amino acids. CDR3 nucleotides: TGTGCCAGCAGGGATCAGGTATCCACAGATACGCAGTATTTT. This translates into CASRDQVSTDTQYF.

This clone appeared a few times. The DNA of the CDR3 is TGTGCCAGCAGCCAAGAGTGGAGAACCTCCTACGAGCAGTACTTC. It encodes CASSQEWRTSYEQYF. The V and J genes are TRBV4-2 and TRBJ2-7; no clear D. This CDR3 region has 15 residues. V was clipped by 0 bases and J by 0 bases, with 9 bases between them. CDR1 LGHNA and CDR2 YNFKEQ come from the germline V gene.

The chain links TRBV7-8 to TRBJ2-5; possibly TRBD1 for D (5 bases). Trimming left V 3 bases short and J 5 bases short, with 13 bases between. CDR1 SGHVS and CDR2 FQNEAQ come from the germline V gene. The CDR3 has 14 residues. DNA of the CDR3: TGTGCCAGCAGCTTCCGTACAGGAGAGGAGACCCAGTACTTC. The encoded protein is CASSFRTGEETQYF.

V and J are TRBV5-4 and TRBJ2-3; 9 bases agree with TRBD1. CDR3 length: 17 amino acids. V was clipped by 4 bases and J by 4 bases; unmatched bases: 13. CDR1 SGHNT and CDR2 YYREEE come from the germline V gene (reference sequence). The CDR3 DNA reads TGTGCCAGCAGCCGTGAACTACAGGGGGCATTGGCAGATACGCAGTATTTT. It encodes CASSRELQGALADTQYF.

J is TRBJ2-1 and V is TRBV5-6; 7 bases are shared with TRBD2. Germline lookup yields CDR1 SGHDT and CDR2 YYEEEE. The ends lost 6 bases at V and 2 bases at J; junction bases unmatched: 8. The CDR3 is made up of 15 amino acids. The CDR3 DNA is TGTGCCAGCATCCTGACGGGGAGGGCCTACAATGAGCAGTTCTTC. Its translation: CASILTGRAYNEQFF.

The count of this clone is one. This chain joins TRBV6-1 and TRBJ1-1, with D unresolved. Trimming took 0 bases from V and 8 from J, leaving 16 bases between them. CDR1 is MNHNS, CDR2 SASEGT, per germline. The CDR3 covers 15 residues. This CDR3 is CASSEALPGPREAFF. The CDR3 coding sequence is TGTGCCAGCAGTGAAGCGCTTCCTGGGCCGCGAGAAGCTTTCTTT.

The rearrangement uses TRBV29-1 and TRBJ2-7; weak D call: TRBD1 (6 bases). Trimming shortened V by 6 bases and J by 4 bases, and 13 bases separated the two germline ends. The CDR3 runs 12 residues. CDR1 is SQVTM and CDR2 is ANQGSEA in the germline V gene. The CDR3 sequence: CSVTQGPYEQYF. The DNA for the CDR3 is TGCAGCGTGACACAGGGTCCGTACGAGCAGTACTTC.

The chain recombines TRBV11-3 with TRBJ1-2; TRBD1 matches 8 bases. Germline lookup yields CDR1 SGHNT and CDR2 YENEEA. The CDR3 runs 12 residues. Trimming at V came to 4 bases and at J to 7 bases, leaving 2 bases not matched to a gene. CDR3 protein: CASSSDRVGYTF. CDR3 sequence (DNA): TGTGCCAGCAGCTCGGACAGGGTTGGCTACACCTTC.

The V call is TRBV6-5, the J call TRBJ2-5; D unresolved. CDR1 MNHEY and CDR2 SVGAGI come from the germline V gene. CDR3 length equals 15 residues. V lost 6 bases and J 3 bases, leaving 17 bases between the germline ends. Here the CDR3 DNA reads TGTGCCAGCAGCCCCTGGCCGGTTTACGAAGAGACCCAGTACTTC. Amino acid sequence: CASSPWPVYEETQYF.

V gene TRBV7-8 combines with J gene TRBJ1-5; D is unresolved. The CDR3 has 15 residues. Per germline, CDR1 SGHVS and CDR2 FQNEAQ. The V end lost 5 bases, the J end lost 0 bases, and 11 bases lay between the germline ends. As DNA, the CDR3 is TGTGCCAGCAGCCCCCGTGAATATAGCAATCAGCCCCAGCATTTT. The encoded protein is CASSPREYSNQPQHF.

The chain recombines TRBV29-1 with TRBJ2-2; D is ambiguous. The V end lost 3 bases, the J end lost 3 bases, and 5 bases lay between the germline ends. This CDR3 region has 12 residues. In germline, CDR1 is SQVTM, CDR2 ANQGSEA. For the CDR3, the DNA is TGCAGCGTTGACGGAGACACCGGGGAGCTGTTTTTT. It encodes CSVDGDTGELFF.

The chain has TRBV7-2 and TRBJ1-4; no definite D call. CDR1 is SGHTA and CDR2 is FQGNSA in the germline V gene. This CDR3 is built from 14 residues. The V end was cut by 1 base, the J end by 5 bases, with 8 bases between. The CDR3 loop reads CASSLGVKNEKLFF. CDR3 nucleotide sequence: TGTGCCAGCAGCTTAGGGGTCAAAAATGAAAAACTGTTTTTT.

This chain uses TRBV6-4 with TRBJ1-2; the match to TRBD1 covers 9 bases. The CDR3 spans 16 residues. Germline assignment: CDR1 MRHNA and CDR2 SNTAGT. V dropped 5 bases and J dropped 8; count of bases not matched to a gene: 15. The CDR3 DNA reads TGTGCCAGCAGTAAGGACAGGGGCAGCAGCTCCTGGGGCTACACCTTC. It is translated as CASSKDRGSSSWGYTF.